The TCR beta chain described here comes from a study of blood T cell repertoires in COVID-19. Study-wide context: PBMCs, B-cell-depleted T cells, or T cells provided the cDNA or gDNA that made up the material.

Original handling: Reference gene primer amplification gave nucleated cell count estimates. The method was immunoSEQ multiplex PCR; TCRdb's version includes in-frame clones alone and lacks a portion of them. V and J calls and clone size come straight from that table; D and trimming were deduced from the DNA. Here the sample spans about 140,000 clones, approximately 84% being singletons. Participant age was roughly 18 to 89 years, and participants resided in approximately 24 US areas. The sequenced material came from PBMCs or T cells enriched from blood (not recorded which). The receptor comes from a woman younger than 35 who had been exposed to COVID-19.

The CDR3 coding sequence is TGTGCCAGCAGTTTTCCCCTAGGACAGGGCGGCGGCTACACCTTC. Translation: CASSFPLGQGGGYTF. The chain recombines TRBV28 with TRBJ1-2; TRBD1 matches 8 bases. CDR1 and CDR2 (germline): MDHEN, SYDVKM. This CDR3 comprises 15 residues. Germline trimming cut 3 bases from V and 8 bases from J; bases unmatched to any gene: 11.